The entry below describes one T cell receptor beta chain. Its antigen remains undetermined. At the junction V is shortened by 8 bases and J by 2 bases; bases outside the gene matches: 6. CDR1 and CDR2 (SGHAT, FQNNGV) derive from the germline V gene. The CDR3 numbers 14 residues from cysteine through phenylalanine. Kept here is only the CDR3 DNA, which spans 42 bases and is read in frame from base 1. To prepare the library, the immunoSEQ multiplex PCR assay was applied. For the multiplex PCR, a mixture combining 60 forward primers for TCR Vbeta segments and 13 reverse primers for TCR Jbeta segments was used. A multiplex PCR assay on genomic DNA amplified the CDR3 region of rearranged TCR beta genes. The amplified TCR beta libraries were sequenced on the Illumina HiSeq System as 87-base-pair reads. For the original study's pipeline: A later analysis counted about 80 million unique TCR beta chains across the 500 to 850 repertoires, and 9 million to 14 million of these chains were shared by at least two donors. Raw reads were error-corrected and collapsed into unique sequences with a nearest-neighbor algorithm that merged closely related sequences to remove PCR and sequencing errors. CDR3 sequences were aligned to IMGT reference sequences to assign V, D and J gene segments. Each retained sequence needed at least a six-nucleotide match to both a V gene segment and a J gene segment. Rearrangements were classified as productive when the CDR3 lacked stop codons and remained in frame with V and J, and all other rearrangements were classified as non-productive. Following IMGT convention, CDR3 was defined as the stretch from the second conserved V-encoded cysteine up to the conserved J-encoded phenylalanine. The earlier analysis of 587 of the donors excluded sequences that lacked an unambiguous match to a single V gene segment. In an earlier analysis of approximately 590 of the donors, V segments were called functional above 56.7% productive rearrangements and were called segregating when the between-donor standard deviation exceeded 5%. A statistical classification framework was built for diagnosing cytomegalovirus status from the catalog of TCR beta chain sequences. In a later analysis, TCR nucleotide sequences were compared against IMGT/GENE-DB human TR gene sequences so that V and J genes could be assigned. A later analysis assigned CDR3 sequences and most-parsimonious VDJ recombination scenarios with the TCRdist pipeline. In a later analysis, each TCR beta chain was defined by its CDR3 amino acid sequence together with its V-gene family, and reads without a unique V-gene family were excluded. To address suspected cross-contamination and a sequencing artifact, a later analysis removed around 590 highly shared, low-generation-probability nucleotide sequences. A later analysis calculated a clonal expansion index for each public chain from normalized within-repertoire ranks of inferred template counts. In a later analysis, generation probabilities were computed with a VDJ recombination model fitted to out-of-frame rearrangements, and the resulting probabilities were checked against IGoR. A later analysis scored TCR-TCR, TCR-HLA and TCR-CMV co-occurrence with hypergeometric tests, applying a repertoire-size bias correction to TCR pairs. False discovery rates were estimated in a later analysis by permuting HLA or CMV assignments 20 times. In a later analysis, co-occurring TCRs were grouped with DBSCAN, and TCRdist sequence similarity was added when clustering was performed within HLA-allele-positive subsets. Repertoires with fewer than 30,000 or more than 120,000 public chains were left out of co-occurrence clustering, as were five repertoires with anomalous nucleotide sharing. Not all clones reach the TCRdb copy of this immuneACCESS table, which keeps in-frame sequences only. Checked studies attribute under half of the gap to unresolved V genes and leave the rest unexplained. The V and J calls and clone size are taken from that table; D and trimming were inferred from the DNA. This sample's table has entries for 220,000 or so clones. About 1% of the sample goes to the ten largest clones.

In total, fewer than 750 healthy bone marrow donors made up the cohort. At the time of sampling, every cohort member was nominally healthy, though immune exposures that went unrecorded were likely present. The donor tested CMV seropositive and was one of the 289 seropositive cohort members. Each donor provided a peripheral blood sample, and peripheral blood mononuclear cells were used for TCR beta sequencing. Genomic DNA was extracted from the blood cell samples with the Qiagen DNeasy Blood Extraction Kit. The sample is drawn from a study of cytomegalovirus exposure and HLA in healthy donors listed by TCRdb under 2017. Broadly, across the study: An earlier analysis of several hundred of the donors reported 250 to 300 Gb of sequence data and roughly 110 million unique TCR beta sequences from roughly 200 million T cells. On average, around 230,000 unique TCR beta nucleotide sequences were sequenced per donor among several hundred genotyped donors of the cohort, with roughly 18% of those sequences being non-productive. To predict cytomegalovirus infection status, the study brought together high-throughput TCR immunosequencing, statistical association of individual TCRs with disease status, and machine learning. The study aimed to test whether cataloging public T cell receptors could reveal signatures of past pathogen exposure. Alongside the repertoire data, information on donor age, sex, ethnicity and CMV serostatus was compiled. A later analysis re-analyzed previously published TCR beta repertoires from roughly 630 donors and added high-resolution HLA genotyping to study TCR occurrence patterns. Roughly 300 gigabases of sequencing data and approximately 85 million unique TCR sequences were included in an early release covering around 600 HLA-typed donors. Typing coverage differed by locus: A, B, C, DRB1 and DQB1 were typed in roughly 620-630 donors, DQA1 in about 500, DPA1 in around 580, and DPB1 in 472. Rather than using new phenotypic data, the later analysis identified candidate immune exposures from TCR beta sequences and from how often those sequences occurred across donors. HLA typing covered class I and class II loci at four-digit resolution. Roughly 5 DR-DQ haplotypes were handled as single units for association and clustering, since linkage in the cohort was strong. An earlier analysis of around 580 of the donors used high-throughput TCR beta sequencing to judge whether each TCR beta V gene segment behaved as functional or pseudogenic. A later genetic analysis took genome-wide SNP genotypes for about three fifths of the 666 donors and used that subset as a discovery cohort. Using immunosequencing, the study profiled T cell repertoires from fewer than 700 subjects and related those repertoires to cytomegalovirus serostatus. The genetic ancestry cluster associated with self-reported Caucasian donors included around 76% of the 398 genotyped donors. Along with the roughly 610-subject first cohort, a separate validation cohort of approximately 110 different subjects was used. All discovery cohort repertoires had been generated on a single sequencing platform.

Overall results and qualifications from the work: A few of the identified cytomegalovirus-associated TCR beta chains were confirmed in vitro to be specific for cytomegalovirus antigens. Roughly uniform sequencing depth across donors was assumed in presence/absence analyses, although this assumption may not hold. A cluster of highly shared sequence variants was judged likely to be a technical artifact of the sequencing pipeline. An earlier analysis of approximately 530 of the donors showed that most TCR beta V segments appeared in productive rearrangements either about 87% or about 30% of the time, which broadly matched IMGT annotations. A later genetic analysis associated a missense DCLRE1C variant with V-gene and J-gene trimming of TCR beta chains, and an independent cohort replicated the association. The study gave a list of more than 150 TCR beta chains associated with cytomegalovirus. The only immune exposure information available for the cohort was CMV serostatus. Because HLA typing was missing for some donors at each locus, association tests included only the typed subset. A later analysis found that most CMV-associated TCR beta chains appeared HLA-restricted, with HLA associations seemingly driven largely by CMV exposure. Across donors, most TCR sequences were observed very rarely, whereas some public TCRs were present in many individuals. According to a later analysis, parvovirus B19, influenza, CMV and Epstein-Barr virus appeared linked to several top co-occurrence clusters. The authors suggested that the approach could potentially be extended to other disease states and immunological phenotypes. Some IMGT-functional V segments, including TRBV6-2 and TRBV6-3, could not be distinguished by the 87-base-pair reads and were therefore excluded. Compared with equally common non-associated chains, HLA-associated TCR beta chains in a later analysis were more clonally expanded and had lower generation probabilities. At a false discovery rate of 0.05, a later analysis linked about 17,000 TCR beta sequences to specific HLA alleles. When HLA alleles, especially DR and DQ, strongly co-occurred, TCR associations were difficult to assign to individual alleles. A further reported finding was that TCR beta sequences accurately predicted the HLA-A and HLA-B alleles for most subjects in the first cohort. The classifier was reported to diagnose cytomegalovirus status with high specificity and sensitivity in both the original and validation cohorts. In a later analysis, TCR association rates were found to vary across HLA loci, with the most associated TCRs seen for DRB1 alleles and the fewest for HLA-C alleles. In this cohort, only TCR beta chains were sequenced, and detectable features were limited by the absence of alpha or paired-chain data. The earlier analysis of nearly 600 of the donors excluded fewer than 20 rarely observed V segments, including chromosome 9 orphons, because counts were too low. Correlated functional status among segregating V segments might reflect linkage disequilibrium, but an unknown experimental factor could not be ruled out. In a later genetic analysis, fewer N-insertions in productive TCRs were reported among donors in an Asian-associated ancestry cluster than the approximately 710-donor mean.

Sequencing input: PBMCs. This clonotype originated in a girl under 10 years old in good health and CMV-seropositive. Rearrangement joined TRBV11-2 to TRBJ2-3, and 8 bases in between align with TRBD1. The DNA sequence is as follows: TGTGCCAGCGGATGGACAGGGAACACAGATACGCAGTATTTT. It translates to CASGWTGNTDTQYF.